This T cell receptor beta chain was found in a study of Ad26.COV2.S vaccination and SARS-CoV-2 variants. About the research overall: Dosing was one shot or two shots 56 days apart.

Study outcomes and limitations: While placebo recipients had lower spike-specific TCR breadth, vaccine recipients had more.

The CDR3 sequence is 15 residues long. V gave up 5 bases and J gave up 15 bases, with 26 bases separating them. Germline V gene sequence: CDR1 SNHLY, CDR2 FYNNEI. Details on this clone: Its antigen remains unknown.

Libraries were prepared by immunoSEQ multiplex PCR; TCRdb keeps only in-frame clonotypes and omits some of them. This sample has roughly 700,000 clones, with 89% found just once. Noted treatment: around 19 received Ad26.COV2.S at low or high dose, single or two shots; roughly five received placebo; per-sample allocation not given. At day 63 after the first vaccine or placebo injection, samples were drawn. An Ad26 vector that expressed Wuhan-strain SARS-CoV-2 spike constituted the vaccine. The material sequenced was peripheral blood, taken in a trial of Ad26.COV2.S vaccine versus placebo. This clonotype was obtained from a person aged 18-65 years who received the Ad26.COV2.S COVID-19 vaccine or a placebo. The chain links TRBV2 to TRBJ2-1; weak D call: TRBD1 (6 bases). CDR3 loop: CASSPDQGHLLRVFF. In DNA, the CDR3 is TGTGCCAGCAGTCCCGACCAGGGACATCTTCTTCGGGTGTTCTTC.